This is a list of T cell receptor beta chains from one sample in a study of blood T cell repertoires in COVID-19. Clones were sequenced by immunoSEQ multiplex PCR, and TCRdb holds only the in-frame ones, with some missing. The table lists around 200,000 clones, approximately 83% of them singletons, with roughly 3% in the top ten. The sequencing sample was made of peripheral blood. The receptor source for this set is a man aged 55 to 70 with acute or convalescent COVID-19. Both conserved end residues are part of each CDR3. A D gene is named only where the DNA matches it firmly. A clone size is listed for some rows: how often the clone was seen (once, few, many), or a class if it is expanded.

clone_size j_call d_call v_call cdr3_nt cdr3_aa
once TRBJ2-5 TRBD1 TRBV5-6 TGTGCCAGCAGCCCTTACAGGGGGCGCTTCCGTGAGACCCAGTACTTC CASSPYRGRFRETQYF
- TRBJ2-1 - TRBV7-3 TGTGCCAGCAGCTTAACTCGGAATGAGCAGTTCTTC CASSLTRNEQFF
- TRBJ2-6 - TRBV5-4 TGTGCCAGCACCTCGTGGGGGGCTGGGGCCAACGTCCTGACTTTC CASTSWGAGANVLTF
few TRBJ2-7 TRBD1 TRBV19 TGTGCCAGTAGGAGGACAGGGGGGTCCTACGAGCAGTACTTC CASRRTGGSYEQYF
- TRBJ2-2 TRBD2 TRBV19 TGTGCCAGTAGTATAGAGCTAGCGGTTAACACCGGGGAGCTGTTTTTT CASSIELAVNTGELFF
- TRBJ2-1 - TRBV28 TGTGCCGGATCTCAGGGGGGATATAATGAGCAGTTCTTC CAGSQGGYNEQFF
- TRBJ2-6 - TRBV19 TGTGCCAGTAGTATAGATCAGGGCTCTGGGGCCAACGTCCTGACTTTC CASSIDQGSGANVLTF
once TRBJ2-7 - TRBV5-1 TGCGCCAGCAGCCCGGACTCCTCTCCTAATCGGTACGAGCAGTACTTC CASSPDSSPNRYEQYF
few TRBJ1-6 TRBD1 TRBV9 TGTGCCAGCAGCGCTGGGACAGGCTCCGGGATTTCACCCCTCCACTTT CASSAGTGSGISPLHF
- TRBJ1-5 - TRBV6-5 TGTGCCAGCAGTTACCCGCAGAACCAGCCCCAGCATTTT CASSYPQNQPQHF
- TRBJ2-7 TRBD2 TRBV15 TGTGCCACCAGCAGAGTGGTAGCGGGAGACTACGAGCAGTACTTC CATSRVVAGDYEQYF
- TRBJ1-6 - TRBV2 TGTGCCAGCAGCAGTAATTCACCCCTCCACTTT CASSSNSPLHF
- TRBJ2-7 TRBD2 TRBV27 TGTGCCAGCAGTTTATCGGGTACGGGGGGGGAGCAGTACTTC CASSLSGTGGEQYF
- TRBJ2-3 - TRBV29-1 TGCAGCGTTGAAGAGCGGCGGCAGGGTCCGCAGTATTTT CSVEERRQGPQYF
- TRBJ1-6 - TRBV20-1 TGCAGTGCTAGTAAGACAGCTCGGAATTCACCCCTCCACTTT CSASKTARNSPLHF
few TRBJ1-3 - TRBV28 TGTGCCAGCAGCCTAAACTCTGGAAACACCATATATTTT CASSLNSGNTIYF
few TRBJ1-1 - TRBV27 TGTGCCAGCAGTCTTACCTCAGGGAGGGCTTTCTTT CASSLTSGRAFF
few TRBJ2-7 - TRBV18 TGTGCCAGCTCACTAGGGGGGACAGTGTCCTCCGAGCAGTACTTC CASSLGGTVSSEQYF
- TRBJ2-2 TRBD1 TRBV9 TGTGCCAGCTCCCCCAAGGGGGCCTTCGACACCGGGGAGCTGTTTTTT CASSPKGAFDTGELFF
- TRBJ2-1 - TRBV6-5 TGTGCCAGCACTAGTCATAATGAGCAGTTCTTC CASTSHNEQFF
- TRBJ2-5 - TRBV5-4 TGTGCCAGCAGCTTAGCTGGAGGGGAAGAGACCCAGTACTTC CASSLAGGEETQYF
- TRBJ2-5 - TRBV9 TGTGCCAGCAGCGTAGCCGGGACAAAACAAGAGACCCAGTACTTC CASSVAGTKQETQYF
- TRBJ2-4 TRBD2 TRBV6-5 TGTGCCAGCAGTTACCGAGCGGGAGTTGCCAAAAACATTCAGTACTTC CASSYRAGVAKNIQYF
once TRBJ2-7 TRBD2 TRBV2 TGTGCCAGCAGTGTTGTGGAAGCGGGGGTAAAGTCCTACGAGCAGTACTTC CASSVVEAGVKSYEQYF
- TRBJ1-3 TRBD1 TRBV7-9 TGTGCCAGCAGCTTAGGGGCAGGGGGTGGAAACACCATATATTTT CASSLGAGGGNTIYF
- TRBJ2-2 - TRBV19 TGTGCCAGTAGTGTACGGGGTGGCACCGGGGAGCTGTTTTTT CASSVRGGTGELFF
- TRBJ2-5 TRBD1 TRBV5-1 TGCGCCAGCAGCTCAAGACAGGGCCCCCAAGAGACCCAGTACTTC CASSSRQGPQETQYF
- TRBJ2-7 TRBD1 TRBV5-6 TGTGCCAGCATTAGCTTATGGGACAGGGGTATGAACGAGCAGTACTTC CASISLWDRGMNEQYF
- TRBJ1-2 TRBD1 TRBV19 TGTGCCAGTAGAAGACAGGGGGCTAACTATGGCTACACCTTC CASRRQGANYGYTF
- TRBJ2-2 - TRBV7-9 TGTGCCAGCAGCTTAGCGCGGCAGGGGACCGGGGAGCTGTTTTTT CASSLARQGTGELFF
- TRBJ2-1 - TRBV7-3 TGTGCCAGCAGCCCCGAGGGGGCGGGAGGAGGACAACAGTTCTTC CASSPEGAGGGQQFF
- TRBJ2-5 - TRBV5-3 TGTGCCAGAAGGCCTTGGCAGGGCAGACCCCAAGAGACCCAGTACTTC CARRPWQGRPQETQYF
once TRBJ1-5 - TRBV6-6 TGTGCCAGCAGAGGGGGATTCGGTCAGCCCCAGCATTTT CASRGGFGQPQHF
medium-sized TRBJ1-2 - TRBV19 TGTGCCAGTAGCCAGAAAGTCTATGGCTACACCTTC CASSQKVYGYTF
- TRBJ1-1 - TRBV5-4 TGTGCCAGCACTCAAAAGGGAAGGGGATTGACTGAAGCTTTCTTT CASTQKGRGLTEAFF
- TRBJ1-4 TRBD1 TRBV2 TGTGCCAGCTCCGACAGGGACGGTGAAAAACTGTTTTTT CASSDRDGEKLFF
- TRBJ2-5 - TRBV5-4 TGTGCCAGCAGCTTTAACAACAGGGCAAAACAAGAGACCCAGTACTTC CASSFNNRAKQETQYF
- TRBJ2-3 TRBD2 TRBV27 TGTGCCAGCAGTTTATCGACTAGCGGTAGGACAGATACGCAGTATTTT CASSLSTSGRTDTQYF
- TRBJ1-1 - TRBV19 TGTGCCAGTAGGGAAAGGGGTACTGAAGCTTTCTTT CASRERGTEAFF
- TRBJ2-5 TRBD1 TRBV27 TGTGCCAGCAGCTCCGGGACAGGAGGGACCCAGTACTTC CASSSGTGGTQYF
- TRBJ2-1 TRBD2 TRBV28 TGTGCCAGCAGTTTTGCGTTAGCGGGAGTGGTTGAGCAGTTCTTC CASSFALAGVVEQFF
- TRBJ1-4 - TRBV5-1 TGCGCCAGCAGCTTAGAAGGGGCAAATGAAAAACTGTTTTTT CASSLEGANEKLFF
- TRBJ2-7 TRBD1 TRBV3-1/TRBV3-2 TGTGCCAGCAGCCGGGTAGGACAGGCTATGTACGAGCAGTACTTC CASSRVGQAMYEQYF
- TRBJ2-2 TRBD2 TRBV28 TGTGTTTCCCTAGCGGGTAACACCGGGGAGCTGTTTTTT CVSLAGNTGELFF
- TRBJ2-5 - TRBV18 TGTGCCAGCTCCCAAAACCCAGGGAACCGAGAGACCCAGTACTTC CASSQNPGNRETQYF
- TRBJ2-7 TRBD1 TRBV7-2 TGTGCCAGCAGCTTAGGGACAGGTCCCTACGAGCAGTACTTC CASSLGTGPYEQYF
once TRBJ1-4 - TRBV18 TGTGCCAGCTCCCAAACCCCGCCGGGAGTAGATGAAAAACTGTTTTTT CASSQTPPGVDEKLFF
- TRBJ2-5 - TRBV6-5 TGTGCCAGCAGCCGTACTTCGTACCAAGAGACCCAGTACTTC CASSRTSYQETQYF